This TCR beta chain emerged from a study of vaccination effects on CD4 cells after COVID-19. Regarding this clone: Its matching antigen is unknown.

V shed 6 bases, J shed 2 bases, and the junction held 9 bases outside the gene matches. The length of the CDR3 is 16 residues. CDR1 MDHEN and CDR2 SYDVKM come from the germline V gene. Some clones are missing from TCRdb's copy, which holds only in-frame ones; the method was immunoSEQ multiplex PCR. In the table there are under 75,000 clones, about four fifths of which are singletons. General study points: Cross-reactivity toward common cold coronaviruses was confined to only 1 of 255 vaccine-induced clones in healthy vaccinees.

Before sequencing, viral peptide pools were used by the ViraFEST assay to expand antigen-specific CD4+ T cells. When more than 9 days of culture had elapsed, CD4+ T cells were isolated. Having tested negative for nucleocapsid antibodies, the vaccine recipients showed no prior SARS-CoV-2 infection. Some 2 million PBMC per well were cultured with around 9.6 IU/ml IL-2 and about 9.8 ug/ml peptides. Days 3 and 7 were when half the medium was replaced with IL-2 medium. The gene calls are TRBV28 and TRBJ2-1, with 8 bases matching TRBD2. The material sequenced was CD4+ T cells from PBMCs cultured with SARS-CoV-2 spike peptides, taken before COVID-19 vaccination. This TCR was sampled from a human donor who received a COVID-19 vaccine. CDR3 loop: CASSTPRLAPYNEQFF. In DNA, the CDR3 is TGTGCCAGCAGCACCCCTCGACTAGCGCCCTACAATGAGCAGTTCTTC.